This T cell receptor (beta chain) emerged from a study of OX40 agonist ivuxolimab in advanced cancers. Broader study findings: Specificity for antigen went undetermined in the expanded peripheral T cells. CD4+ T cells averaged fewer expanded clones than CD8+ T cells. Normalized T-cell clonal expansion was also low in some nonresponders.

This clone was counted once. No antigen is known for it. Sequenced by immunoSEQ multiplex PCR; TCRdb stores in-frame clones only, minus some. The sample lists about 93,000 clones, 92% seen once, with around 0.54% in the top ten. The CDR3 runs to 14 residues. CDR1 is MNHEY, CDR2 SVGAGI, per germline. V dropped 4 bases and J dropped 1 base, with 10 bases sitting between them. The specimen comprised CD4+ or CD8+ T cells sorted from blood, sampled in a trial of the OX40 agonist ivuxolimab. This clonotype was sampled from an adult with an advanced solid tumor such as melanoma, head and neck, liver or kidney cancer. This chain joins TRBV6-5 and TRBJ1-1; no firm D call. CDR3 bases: TGTGCCAGCAGTTGGCAGAGCACGAACACTGAAGCTTTCTTT. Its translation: CASSWQSTNTEAFF.